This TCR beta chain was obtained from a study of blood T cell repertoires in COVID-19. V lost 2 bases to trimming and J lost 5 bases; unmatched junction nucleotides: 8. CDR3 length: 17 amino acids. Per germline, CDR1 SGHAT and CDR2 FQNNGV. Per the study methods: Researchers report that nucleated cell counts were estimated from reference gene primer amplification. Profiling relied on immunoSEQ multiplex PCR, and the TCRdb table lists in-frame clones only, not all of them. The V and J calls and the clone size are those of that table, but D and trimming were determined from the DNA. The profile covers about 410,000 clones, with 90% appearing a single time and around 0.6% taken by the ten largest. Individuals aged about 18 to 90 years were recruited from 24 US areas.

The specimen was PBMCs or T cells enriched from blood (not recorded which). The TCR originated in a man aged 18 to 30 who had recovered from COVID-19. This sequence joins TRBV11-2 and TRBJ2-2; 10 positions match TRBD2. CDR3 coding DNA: TGTGCCAGCAGCTTACTCTCTAGCGGGAGTCGGACCGGGGAGCTGTTTTTT. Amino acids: CASSLLSSGSRTGELFF.